A single sample is the source of the 20 T cell receptor beta chains below, sequenced in a study of CD8 T cells in Susac syndrome. Random hexamers were used to reverse transcribe an amount of about 0.5 to 1 ug RNA. Each CDR3 protein gets one entry after TCRdb re-called the immunoSEQ multiplex PCR reads with MiXCR. The sample shows 120,000 to 150,000 distinct CDR3 sequences, almost 96% of them seen only once. The sequenced sample consisted of CD4+ T cells from PBMCs. These receptors all come from a human donor with Susac syndrome.

The chain joins TRBV5-5 to TRBJ2-7; 9 bases fit TRBD2. This CDR3 is 18 amino acids long. Germline V CDR1 and CDR2: SGHKS, YYEKEE (reference sequence). The V and J ends lost 4 bases and 0 bases, in that order; junction bases with no gene match: 14. CDR3 nucleotide sequence: TGTGCCAGCAGCCCACTACCCCCAAGCGGGAGGCCCTCCTACGAGCAGTACTTC. Residues: CASSPLPPSGRPSYEQYF.

This sequence joins TRBV5-6 and TRBJ1-2, with D perhaps TRBD1 (6 bases). Germline V gene sequence: CDR1 SGHDT, CDR2 YYEEEE. V lost 4 bases and J lost 0, with 10 bases in between. There are 14 residues in the CDR3. CDR3 sequence reads: CASSLQGTNYGYTF. Here the CDR3 DNA reads TGTGCCAGCAGCCTCCAGGGGACTAACTATGGCTACACCTTC.

The chain recombines TRBV29-1 with TRBJ2-1; D remains unclear. CDR3 size: 14 residues. V gave up 5 bases and J gave up 4 bases, with 15 bases separating them. In germline, CDR1 is SQVTM, CDR2 ANQGSEA. The CDR3 DNA follows: TGCAGCGTTCAGCACCCAAAATTTTACAATGAGCAGTTCTTC. As protein: CSVQHPKFYNEQFF.

This sequence joins TRBV28 and TRBJ1-5; D gene uncertain. CDR1 and CDR2 from the germline V gene are MDHEN and SYDVKM. This CDR3 region has 12 residues. The V end lost 8 bases, the J end lost 4 bases, and 9 bases lay between the germline ends. The CDR3: CASPSGNQPQHF. CDR3 bases: TGTGCCAGCCCCTCGGGTAATCAGCCCCAGCATTTT.

This clonotype was detected only once. The genes are TRBV3-1 and TRBJ2-1; the D is unclear. CDR3 length equals 15 residues. V dropped 0 bases and J dropped 7 bases, with 13 bases sitting between them. Germline CDR1 LGHDT, CDR2 YNNKEL (reference sequence). As DNA, the CDR3 is TGTGCCAGCAGCCAAGATCAAGGCAGGCTAAATGAGCAGTTCTTC. It is translated as CASSQDQGRLNEQFF.

The chain uses TRBV18 and TRBJ2-1, with 7 bases aligning to TRBD2. The CDR3 has 14 amino acids. J was trimmed by 8 bases and V by 3 bases; bases with no gene match: 7. Germline V CDR1 and CDR2: KGHSH, LQKENI. CDR3 in DNA: TGTGCCAGCTCACCCAAGTCGGGAGGCTATGAGCAGTTCTTC. Its translation: CASSPKSGGYEQFF.

CDR3 sequence reads: CSEDVGGPSSYEQYF. CDR3 sequence (DNA): TGCAGTGAAGATGTCGGGGGCCCCAGCTCCTACGAGCAGTACTTC. The chain joins TRBV20-1 to TRBJ2-7; D might be TRBD1 or TRBD2, each matching 6 bases. The V and J ends lost 7 bases and 0 bases respectively, with 19 bases between them. Germline lookup yields CDR1 DFQATT and CDR2 SNEGSKA (reference sequence). This CDR3 has 15 residues.

In the case of this clonotype: Germline is not matched at one junction end, which may reflect a read error. The chain recombines TRBV7-7 with TRBJ2-6, with D maybe TRBD1 (5 bases). This CDR3 is built from 13 residues. In germline, CDR1 is SSHAT, CDR2 FNYEAQ (reference sequence). In DNA form, the CDR3 reads TGTGCTAGCAGCCAGGGCGGGGCCAACGTCCTGACTTTC. This codes for CASSQGGANVLTF.

This chain links TRBV29-1 with TRBJ2-3, with TRBD2 matching 14 bases. V lost 0 bases, J lost 5 bases, and 4 bases stayed unmatched. Germline loops: CDR1 SQVTM, CDR2 ANQGSEA. This CDR3 spans 16 amino acids. CDR3 coding DNA: TGCAGCGTTGAAGATGGGGGACTAGCGGGAGTAGATACGCAGTATTTT. As protein: CSVEDGGLAGVDTQYF.

In this sample, this clonotype turned up once. The chain recombines TRBV18 with TRBJ2-7, with D possibly being TRBD2 (6 bases). Germline assignment: CDR1 KGHSH and CDR2 LQKENI. This CDR3 has 14 amino acids. V lost 3 bases and J 6 bases, leaving 15 bases between the germline ends. The DNA of the CDR3 is TGTGCCAGCTCACCCGGGACTCTTGAAGGCGAGCAGTACTTC. Its translation is CASSPGTLEGEQYF. Full variable domain (rest looked up from reference TRBV18 and TRBJ2-7): NAGVMQNPRHLVRRRGQEARLRCSPMKGHSHVYWYRQLPEEGLKFMVYLQKENIIDESGMPKERFSAEFPKEGPSILRIQQVVRGDSAAYFCASSPGTLEGEQYFGPGTRLTVT.

The J gene is TRBJ1-2, the V gene TRBV29-1, with TRBD1 identical over 9 bases. Germline V gene sequence: CDR1 SQVTM, CDR2 ANQGSEA. The CDR3 totals 14 residues. V was pared by 3 bases and J by 5 bases, with 7 bases of the junction left unmatched. The CDR3 region is CSVETGQGSYGYTF. DNA for the CDR3: TGCAGCGTTGAGACCGGACAGGGGTCGTATGGCTACACCTTC. Full variable domain (missing parts from reference TRBV29-1 and TRBJ1-2): SAVISQKPSRDICQRGTSLTIQCQVDSQVTMMFWYRQQPGQSLTLIATANQGSEATYESGFVIDKFPISRPNLTFSTLTVSNMSPEDSSIYLCSVETGQGSYGYTFGSGTRLTVV.

The rearrangement links TRBV20-1 to TRBJ2-7; D is perhaps TRBD2 (6 bases). The CDR3 runs to 14 residues. The germline CDR1 and CDR2 sequences are DFQATT and SNEGSKA (reference sequence). The DNA for the CDR3 is TGCAGCGTAATGCGGGCGGGGTCGTCCTACGAGCAGTACTTC. This encodes CSVMRAGSSYEQYF.

The chain links TRBV6-1 to TRBJ2-7; 7 bases are shared with TRBD2. This CDR3 is 14 amino acids long. The germline gives CDR1 MNHNS, CDR2 SASEGT. V lost 5 bases and J lost 2; bases outside the gene matches: 6. The CDR3 DNA follows: TGTGCCAGCAGTCCCGGGGGAGGGACCTACGAGCAGTACTTC. Protein sequence: CASSPGGGTYEQYF.

The CDR3 spells CASSLGPGPSYEQYF. As DNA, the CDR3 is TGTGCCAGCAGCCTAGGGCCGGGTCCATCCTACGAGCAGTACTTC. J is TRBJ2-7 and V is TRBV7-2; no definite D call. Germline-derived CDR1 and CDR2 are SGHTA and FQGNSA. V was cut by 5 bases and J by 1 base, with 15 bases left in between. The CDR3 length is 15 residues.

V gene TRBV14 combines with J gene TRBJ2-1; 11 nucleotides agree with TRBD2. The CDR3 loop spans 14 amino acids. From germline, CDR1 is SGHDN and CDR2 FVKESK. V lost 1 base and J lost 11; bases outside the gene matches: 4. This CDR3 is CASSQALAGVKQFF. The CDR3 coding sequence is TGTGCCAGCAGCCAAGCACTAGCGGGAGTAAAGCAGTTCTTC. The full variable domain, completed using reference TRBV14 and TRBJ2-1, is EAGVTQFPSHSVIEKGQTVTLRCDPISGHDNLYWYRRVMGKEIKFLLHFVKESKQDESGMPNNRFLAERTGGTYSTLKVQPAELEDSGVYFCASSQALAGVKQFFGPGTRLTVL.

This CDR3 is CATDSLTGGTQYF. CDR3 in DNA: TGTGCCACCGACAGCCTCACAGGGGGGACCCAGTACTTC. The V and J genes are TRBV19 and TRBJ2-5, with 8 bases lining up with TRBD1. The trim removed 10 bases at V and 7 bases at J, leaving 11 bases unmatched. CDR3 size: 13 residues. Germline CDR1 is LNHDA and CDR2 is SQIVND (reference sequence). Supplemented by reference TRBV19 and TRBJ2-5, the full variable domain reads DGGITQSPKYLFRKEGQNVTLSCEQNLNHDAMYWYRQDPGQGLRLIYYSQIVNDFQKGDIAEGYSVSREKKESFPLTVTSAQKNPTAFYLCATDSLTGGTQYFGPGTRLLVL.

The CDR3 is CASSFGGAGGQETQYF. Written as DNA, the CDR3 is TGTGCCAGCAGCTTCGGGGGCGCGGGGGGACAAGAGACCCAGTACTTC. The rearrangement links TRBV7-9 to TRBJ2-5; 8 positions match TRBD2. Looked up from germline, CDR1 is SEHNR and CDR2 is FQNEAQ (reference sequence). CDR3 length equals 16 residues. Trimming removed 3 bases from V and 2 bases from J; junction bases left unmatched: 8.

This chain uses TRBV20-1 with TRBJ1-1, with 7 bases aligning to TRBD1. V was pared by 2 bases and J by 7 bases, with 13 bases of the junction left unmatched. The V gene's germline CDR1 is DFQATT and CDR2 SNEGSKA (reference sequence). This CDR3 has 15 residues. The CDR3 here is CSARRDSLDNREAFF. CDR3 nucleotides: TGCAGTGCTAGACGGGACAGTCTAGACAACCGTGAAGCTTTCTTT.

The chain combines TRBV2 with TRBJ2-5, with 8 nucleotides matching TRBD2. CDR3 length: 13 residues. With 6 bases clipped from V and 5 bases from J, the junction kept 5 bases outside the gene matches. Germline-derived CDR1 and CDR2 are SNHLY and FYNNEI. The CDR3 nucleotides read TGTGCCAGCAGCTCTAGCGGGCGGGAGACCCAGTACTTC. Translated, it gives CASSSSGRETQYF.

V usage is TRBV7-9 and J usage is TRBJ1-2; no definite D call. This CDR3 has 12 residues. With 3 bases removed from V and 3 bases from J, the gap between germline ends came to 5 bases. Germline V gene sequence: CDR1 SEHNR, CDR2 FQNEAQ (reference sequence). CDR3 amino acids: CASSFRDYGYTF. CDR3 bases: TGTGCCAGCAGCTTCCGAGACTATGGCTACACCTTC.